Ten or more counts support the clone carrying this T cell receptor (beta chain). What it binds is unknown. A second PCR of about 7 to 12 cycles used a sample-barcoded 5' primer and a J-beta primer mix. TCRdb reanalysed the 5' RACE reads using MiXCR and keeps one entry per CDR3 protein. This table has under 850,000 distinct CDR3 sequences, about 34% appearing once. CDR3 length equals 15 residues. CDR1 is SGHRS, CDR2 YFSETQ, per germline. V shed 3 bases and J 7 bases; nucleotides not matched to a gene: 6. The data stem from a study of blood T cells in healthy people across ages. Study outcomes and limitations: As age increased, TCR beta diversity per million T cells fell in a roughly linear fashion. Possibly confounding the expanded clonotype changes was the fact that donor CMV status was unknown.

This sequence was found in a young man in good health. This sequence joins TRBV5-1 and TRBJ2-1, with 11 bases aligning to TRBD2. Sequencing input: blood. CDR3 DNA: TGCGCCAGCAGCTCCTCGGGACTAGCGGAAAATGAGCAGTTCTTC. This codes for CASSSSGLAENEQFF. The entire variable domain, with the rest obtained from reference TRBV5-1 and TRBJ2-1, is as follows: KAGVTQTPRYLIKTRGQQVTLSCSPISGHRSVSWYQQTPGQGLQFLFEYFSETQRNKGNFPGRFSGRQFSNSRSEMNVSTLELGDSALYLCASSSSGLAENEQFFGPGTRLTVL.